The source of this T cell receptor beta chain is a study of blood T cell repertoires in COVID-19. Study at large: The study drew acute and convalescent COVID-19 samples from the United States, Italy and Spain.

Assay: immunoSEQ multiplex PCR; the TCRdb copy retains only in-frame clones and omits some. The table includes hundreds of thousands of clones, approximately 90% detected once. Cohort allocation depended upon clinical history that participants reported. The recovered donors of Cohort 3 showed two negative PCRs, clearance, or symptom resolution. After removal of 0 bases from V and 4 bases from J, the junction contained 2 bases not matched to a gene. This CDR3 region has 15 residues. In germline, CDR1 is SGHDT, CDR2 YYEEEE. The rearrangement uses TRBV5-6 and TRBJ2-3, with 10 bases matching TRBD2. Source material: PBMCs or T cells enriched from blood (not recorded which). This TCR was sampled from a woman aged 50 to 60 who had recovered from COVID-19. The chain's CDR3 is CASSLERGGADTQYF. CDR3 DNA sequence: TGTGCCAGCAGCTTGGAGCGGGGGGGTGCAGATACGCAGTATTTT.